A single sample gave rise to the 6 T cell receptor beta chains below, sequenced in a study of cytomegalovirus exposure and HLA in healthy donors. Researchers ran the PCR with 60 Vbeta and 13 Jbeta primers. Assay: immunoSEQ multiplex PCR; the TCRdb copy retains only in-frame clones and omits some. This table has 150,000 to 200,000 clones, about 82% appearing once. The sample comprised PBMCs. The receptors shown here come from a man between 18 and 35 years old in good health and CMV-seronegative.

This sequence joins TRBV9 and TRBJ2-2; 16 bases line up with TRBD2. The CDR3 extends over 16 amino acids. The germline CDR1 and CDR2 sequences are SGDLS and YYNGEE. V shed 4 bases and J 6 bases; nucleotides not matched to a gene: 3. CDR3 loop: CASSKGLAGGPGELFF. The CDR3 coding sequence is TGTGCCAGCAGCAAGGGACTAGCGGGGGGGCCCGGGGAGCTGTTTTTT.

J is TRBJ1-5 and V is TRBV4-2; D is perhaps TRBD1 (6 bases). Germline V lookup: CDR1 LGHNA, CDR2 YNFKEQ. There are 17 residues in the CDR3. V shed 0 bases and J shed 2 bases, with 14 bases lying between them. The chain's CDR3 is CASSQDWGPRGNQPQHF. The DNA for the CDR3 is TGTGCCAGCAGCCAAGATTGGGGGCCCAGGGGCAATCAGCCCCAGCATTTT.

The V and J genes are TRBV27 and TRBJ1-5; TRBD1 agrees at 11 bases. Germline V gene sequence: CDR1 MNHEY, CDR2 SMNVEV (reference sequence). This CDR3 has 15 amino acids. J lost 3 bases, V lost 7 bases, and 5 bases had no gene match. For the CDR3, the DNA is TGTGCCAGCACCCGGACAGGGGGCATCAATCAGCCCCAGCATTTT. Residues: CASTRTGGINQPQHF.

This sequence joins TRBV11-2 and TRBJ2-3, with D perhaps TRBD1 (5 bases). The CDR3 length is 13 residues. Trimming pared 5 bases from V and 6 bases from J, leaving 12 bases between. Germline V CDR1 and CDR2: SGHAT, FQNNGV. CDR3 coding DNA: TGTGCCAGCAGCCTCAGGGTGAGGGATACGCAGTATTTT. Amino acid sequence: CASSLRVRDTQYF. The variable domain in full, with the rest retrieved from reference TRBV11-2 and TRBJ2-3, is EAGVAQSPRYKIIEKRQSVAFWCNPISGHATLYWYQQILGQGPKLLIQFQNNGVVDDSQLPKDRFSAERLKGVDSTLKIQPAKLEDSAVYLCASSLRVRDTQYFGPGTRLTVL.

The rearrangement joins TRBV6-5 to TRBJ2-5; tentative D call: TRBD2 (5 bases). With 7 bases removed from V and 2 bases from J, the gap between germline ends came to 17 bases. Germline loops: CDR1 MNHEY, CDR2 SVGAGI. The CDR3 is 15 amino acids. The CDR3 nucleotides read TGTGCCAGCACTCGGGATAGGCGAGGGCAAGAGACCCAGTACTTC. Translated: CASTRDRRGQETQYF.

The chain has TRBV25-1 and TRBJ1-1, with 9 bases that match TRBD1. The CDR3 length is 14 residues. Germline V gives CDR1 MGHDK, CDR2 SYGVNS. The V gene end was trimmed by 6 bases and the J gene end by 5 bases; junction bases not matched to a gene: 7. CDR3 coding DNA: TGTGCCAGCAGCGGGACAGGGTCCGTGACTGAAGCTTTCTTT. It codes for CASSGTGSVTEAFF.